Included here is one T cell receptor (beta chain) sequence, with context. The antigen is not known. This CDR3 has 14 amino acids. The germline V gene has CDR1 SGHNT and CDR2 YYREEE (reference sequence). The V end was cut by 2 bases, the J end by 8 bases, with 13 bases between. The entry originates in a study of type 1 regulatory T cells. Whole-study context: An in vitro protocol generated T-allo10, a Tr1-enriched, alloantigen-specific CD4 T cell product. Notes on the study in general: Type 1 regulatory T cells had a more restricted TCR repertoire than non-type 1 regulatory T cells.

In TCRdb, the reads were re-called with MiXCR into one record per CDR3 protein. The data contain 60,000 to 75,000 distinct CDR3 sequences, about 20% of them singletons. The source of this sequence is a human donor in good health. Input material: cultured type 1 regulatory T (Tr1) cells, either the whole culture or a sorted fraction (not recorded which). The chain combines TRBV5-4 with TRBJ1-4; D remains ambiguous. The CDR3 nucleotides read TGTGCCAGCAGCTTAGGCGGCCATCGGGAAAAACTGTTTTTT. It translates to CASSLGGHREKLFF.